The clone carrying this TCR beta chain was counted a few times. Its antigen is still unknown. The sample is drawn from a study of yellow fever vaccine responses in identical twins. Broader study findings: Reportedly, twins' vaccine T cell responses looked partly convergent and partly personalized.

The CDR3 spans 15 residues. Between the trimmed V and J ends, which lost 7 bases and 0 bases, there was a span of 13 bases. Germline V CDR1 and CDR2: MNHEY, SVGEGT. TCRdb re-analysed the RT-PCR reads in MiXCR, keeping a single row per CDR3 protein. Altogether approximately 20,000 distinct CDR3 sequences are present, approximately 71% being singletons, with the ten largest covering around 2%. The source is a woman between 18 and 29 years old who received the yellow fever vaccine. This chain links TRBV6-2 or TRBV6-3 with TRBJ2-1; weak D call: TRBD2 (5 bases). Here the sequenced sample was T cells from blood (PBMCs), unsorted or a sorted subset (not recorded which), taken before or after yellow fever vaccination (not recorded which). CDR3 sequence: CASKLERSSYNEQFF. CDR3 nucleotides: TGTGCCAGCAAGTTGGAGCGGTCCTCCTACAATGAGCAGTTCTTC.